Presented here are 17 T cell receptor beta chains from one specimen sequenced in a study of blood T cell repertoires in COVID-19. Method: immunoSEQ multiplex PCR; TCRdb's copy keeps in-frame clones and lacks some. The table has about 240,000 clones, roughly four fifths seen once. Sequencing used peripheral blood. These TCRs come from a man aged 25 to 40 who had recovered from COVID-19.

The chain has TRBV27 and TRBJ2-4; 7 bases match TRBD2. Germline V lookup: CDR1 MNHEY, CDR2 SMNVEV (reference sequence). V was clipped by 6 bases and J by 6 bases; unmatched bases: 11. This CDR3 comprises 15 residues. This CDR3 reads CASSLNGGGRNIQYF. The CDR3, as DNA: TGTGCCAGCAGCTTAAACGGGGGAGGGAGAAACATTCAGTACTTC.

This chain joins TRBV21-1 and TRBJ2-7; the table's D call, TRBD1, was not checked against the DNA. TRBV21-1 is an annotated pseudogene. There are 13 residues in the CDR3. Written as DNA, the CDR3 is TGTGCCAGCATTCCGGACATACCTTACGAGCAGTACGTC. Amino acids: CASIPDIPYEQYV.

The chain recombines TRBV5-4 with TRBJ1-4; 7 bases fit TRBD1. Looked up from germline, CDR1 is SGHNT and CDR2 is YYREEE (reference sequence). CDR3 length: 16 amino acids. V trimming: 0 bases; J trimming: 8 bases; junction bases outside the gene matches: 10. The chain's CDR3 is CASSLVPLTGNEKLFF. The CDR3, as DNA: TGTGCCAGCAGCTTGGTCCCATTGACAGGGAACGAAAAACTGTTTTTT.

The V call is TRBV5-1, the J call TRBJ1-4, with a weak D call TRBD1 (6 bases). The V and J ends lost 0 bases and 5 bases respectively, with 8 bases between them. There are 14 residues in the CDR3. The germline V gene has CDR1 SGHRS and CDR2 YFSETQ. As DNA, the CDR3 is TGCGCCAGCAGCTTGGAGGGGGGGAATGAAAAACTGTTTTTT. It encodes CASSLEGGNEKLFF.

The chain joins TRBV5-1 to TRBJ2-3, with 7 bases that match TRBD1. Germline lookup yields CDR1 SGHRS and CDR2 YFSETQ. V was clipped by 0 bases and J by 0 bases; unmatched bases: 10. The CDR3 is 18 residues long. CDR3 nucleotide sequence: TGCGCCAGCAGCTTGGAAGGGGGCGGAATTTTTAGCACAGATACGCAGTATTTT. Protein product: CASSLEGGGIFSTDTQYF.

The gene calls are TRBV9 and TRBJ1-1, with TRBD1 matching 11 bases. J was trimmed by 5 bases and V by 4 bases; bases with no gene match: 7. This CDR3 contains 15 residues. In germline, CDR1 is SGDLS, CDR2 YYNGEE. CDR3 region: CASSIGTGGLTEAFF. The CDR3 region has the DNA TGTGCCAGCAGCATCGGGACAGGGGGTTTGACTGAAGCTTTCTTT. Complete variable domain (other parts from reference TRBV9 and TRBJ1-1): DSGVTQTPKHLITATGQRVTLRCSPRSGDLSVYWYQQSLDQGLQFLIQYYNGEERAKGNILERFSAQQFPDLHSELNLSSLELGDSALYFCASSIGTGGLTEAFFGQGTRLTVV.

This chain connects TRBV4-1 to TRBJ2-3, with TRBD2 matching 11 bases. The CDR3 covers 15 residues. Trimming removed 4 bases from V and 4 bases from J; junction bases left unmatched: 4. The germline CDR1 and CDR2 sequences are MGHRA and YSYEKL. CDR3 in amino acids: CASSRLAGMSDTQYF. The CDR3 nucleotides read TGCGCCAGCAGCCGACTAGCGGGGATGTCAGATACGCAGTATTTT.

The rearrangement joins TRBV18 to TRBJ2-3, with D perhaps TRBD2 (6 bases). This CDR3 has 14 amino acids. Germline V gene data show CDR1 as KGHSH and CDR2 as LQKENI. V was cut by 1 base and J by 1 base, with 6 bases left in between. CDR3 in amino acids: CASSPLAGTDTQYF. The CDR3 region has the DNA TGTGCCAGCTCACCACTAGCGGGCACAGATACGCAGTATTTT.

This clone came up once. The chain employs TRBV28 and TRBJ1-2, with 11 bases matching TRBD1. The CDR3 has 14 amino acids. The V gene's germline CDR1 is MDHEN and CDR2 SYDVKM. Losses at the gene ends were 5 bases for V and 4 bases for J; bases not matched to a gene: 3. Here the CDR3 DNA reads TGTGCCAGCAGTCGGACAGGGGGCGGCTATGGCTACACCTTC. It yields the protein CASSRTGGGYGYTF.

This sequence joins TRBV6-5 and TRBJ1-1; D remains ambiguous. This CDR3 spans 13 amino acids. V shed 6 bases and J shed 2 bases, with 10 bases lying between them. Germline loops: CDR1 MNHEY, CDR2 SVGAGI. CDR3 sequence (DNA): TGTGCCAGCAGGCAGAGACTCAACACTGAAGCTTTCTTT. It yields the protein CASRQRLNTEAFF.

V usage is TRBV19 and J usage is TRBJ1-2; D might be TRBD1 (5 bases). Trimming left V 6 bases short and J 8 bases short, with 19 bases between. The CDR3 length is 14 residues. Germline CDR1 reads LNHDA; CDR2 reads SQIVND (reference sequence). This CDR3 reads CASRDDTQDHGYTF. The CDR3 DNA is TGTGCCAGTAGGGACGACACACAGGACCACGGCTACACCTTC.

V usage is TRBV9 and J usage is TRBJ2-5, with 8 bases identical to TRBD2. Germline CDR1 is SGDLS and CDR2 is YYNGEE. There are 16 residues in the CDR3. Germline trimming cut 3 bases from V and 2 bases from J; bases unmatched to any gene: 9. CDR3 in DNA: TGTGCCAGCAGCGCGTCCAGCGGGGGCCCACAAGAGACCCAGTACTTC. Its protein product is CASSASSGGPQETQYF.

On this clone itself: Other DNA sequences in the same sample also yield this CDR3. The chain recombines TRBV18 with TRBJ1-1; a possible D gene is TRBD1 (6 bases). The CDR3 has 14 residues. The ends were cut back, 2 bases at V and 2 bases at J, with 9 bases in the middle. The V gene's germline CDR1 is KGHSH and CDR2 LQKENI. CDR3 loop: CASSPGGGNTEAFF. Written as DNA, the CDR3 is TGTGCCAGCTCACCAGGGGGGGGCAACACTGAAGCTTTCTTT.

The chain combines TRBV7-2 with TRBJ1-2, with D possibly matching TRBD1 (5 bases). Germline values: CDR1 SGHTA, CDR2 FQGNSA. The CDR3 totals 14 residues. V was cut by 3 bases and J by 5 bases, with 13 bases left in between. CDR3 residues: CASSFSGERYGYTF. The CDR3 DNA is TGTGCCAGCAGCTTTTCGGGGGAACGATATGGCTACACCTTC. Full variable domain (remainder filled in from reference TRBV7-2 and TRBJ1-2): GAGVSQSPSNKVTEKGKDVELRCDPISGHTALYWYRQSLGQGLEFLIYFQGNSAPDKSGLPSDRFSAERTGGSVSTLTIQRTQQEDSAVYLCASSFSGERYGYTFGSGTRLTVV.

This sequence joins TRBV6-6 and TRBJ2-7; 8 bases match TRBD1. After removal of 7 bases from V and 2 bases from J, the junction contained 1 base not matched to a gene. CDR1 and CDR2 from the germline V gene are MNHNY and SVGAGI (reference sequence). This CDR3 contains 12 residues. This CDR3 is CASTGGPYEQYF. In DNA form, the CDR3 reads TGTGCCAGCACAGGGGGCCCCTACGAGCAGTACTTC.

The chain joins TRBV28 to TRBJ2-3, with D possibly TRBD2 on 6 matching bases. The CDR3 is made up of 17 amino acids. Germline-derived CDR1 and CDR2 are MDHEN and SYDVKM. The ends were cut back, 4 bases at V and 2 bases at J, with 19 bases in the middle. CDR3 DNA sequence: TGTGCCAGCAGTTCCTGGGGTAGCGGTGTCTCCACAGATACGCAGTATTTT. Its protein product is CASSSWGSGVSTDTQYF.

For the CDR3, the DNA is TGTGCCAGCAGCCTGGGCGGTGAGGGGGTCAATCAGCCCCAGCATTTT. It codes for CASSLGGEGVNQPQHF. This chain joins TRBV5-5 and TRBJ1-5, with TRBD1 as a possible D gene (6 bases). This CDR3 is built from 16 residues. Trimming left V 4 bases short and J 3 bases short, with 17 bases between. Germline V CDR1 and CDR2: SGHKS, YYEKEE (reference sequence).